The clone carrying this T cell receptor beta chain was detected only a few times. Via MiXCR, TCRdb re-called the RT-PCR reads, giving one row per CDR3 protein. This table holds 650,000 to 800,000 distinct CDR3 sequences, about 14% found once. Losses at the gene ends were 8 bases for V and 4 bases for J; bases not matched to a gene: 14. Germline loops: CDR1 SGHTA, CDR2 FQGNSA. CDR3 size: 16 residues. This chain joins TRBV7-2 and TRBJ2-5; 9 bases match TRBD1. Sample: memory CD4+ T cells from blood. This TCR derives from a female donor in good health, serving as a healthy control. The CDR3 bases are TGTGCCAGCTGCCCCTCGGGACAGGGCACTTTAGAGACCCAGTACTTC. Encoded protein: CASCPSGQGTLETQYF.